One and the same sample provided the 14 T cell receptor beta chains below, sequenced in a study of CD4+ T cells in melanoma. The protocol was immunoSEQ multiplex PCR, while the TCRdb copy is restricted to in-frame clones and leaves out a portion. The data hold about 110,000 clones, with around 92% observed a single time. The sequencing sample was made of peripheral blood. These receptors originate from a human donor with melanoma.

This clone was observed a single time. The chain joins TRBV19 to TRBJ2-5; D possibly corresponds to TRBD1 (6 bases). The CDR3 sequence is 15 residues long. Trimming pared 2 bases from V and 3 bases from J, leaving 13 bases between. Germline V lookup: CDR1 LNHDA, CDR2 SQIVND (reference sequence). Here the CDR3 DNA reads TGTGCCAGTAGTATATGGGCGACAGGAAAAGAGACCCAGTACTTC. Translation gives CASSIWATGKETQYF.

The genes are TRBV10-3 and TRBJ2-7; 8 bases match TRBD1. Germline V CDR1 and CDR2: ENHRY, SYGVKD. This CDR3 region has 16 residues. J lost 4 bases, V lost 0 bases, and 8 bases had no gene match. Here the CDR3 DNA reads TGTGCCATCAGTGAGTCGACGACAGGGGCTTCATACGAGCAGTACTTC. Its translation is CAISESTTGASYEQYF.

For the CDR3, the DNA is TGTGCCAGCAAAGCAGGGGGGGTGTATCAGCCCCAGCATTTT. This translates into CASKAGGVYQPQHF. The chain couples TRBV6-5 to TRBJ1-5; 7 nucleotides agree with TRBD1. This CDR3 is 14 amino acids long. Looked up from germline, CDR1 is MNHEY and CDR2 is SVGAGI. V dropped 7 bases and J dropped 5; count of bases not matched to a gene: 8.

The chain couples TRBV5-1 to TRBJ2-3; 7 bases are a match to TRBD1. V lost 0 bases to trimming and J lost 5 bases; unmatched junction nucleotides: 3. This CDR3 is 14 amino acids long. The germline V gene has CDR1 SGHRS and CDR2 YFSETQ. The CDR3 loop is CASSLGGGEDTQYF. The CDR3 DNA reads as TGCGCCAGCAGCTTGGGAGGGGGCGAAGATACGCAGTATTTT.

This clone has a single count. The chain is built from TRBV7-6 and TRBJ2-7; 9 positions match TRBD1. The J segment lost 3 bases and the V segment lost 5 bases, leaving 8 bases of the junction unmatched. CDR3 size: 15 residues. The germline V gene has CDR1 SGHVS and CDR2 FNYEAQ. The CDR3 protein is CASSARTGEGYEQYF. Here the CDR3 DNA reads TGTGCCAGCAGCGCGAGGACAGGGGAGGGCTACGAGCAGTACTTC. Complete variable domain (other parts from reference TRBV7-6 and TRBJ2-7): GAGVSQSPRYKVTKRGQDVALRCDPISGHVSLYWYRQALGQGPEFLTYFNYEAQQDKSGLPNDRFSAERPEGSISTLTIQRTEQRDSAMYRCASSARTGEGYEQYFGPGTRLTVT.

The chain is built from TRBV5-1 and TRBJ2-5; D is unclear. The CDR3 covers 16 residues. Germline CDR1 SGHRS, CDR2 YFSETQ. V was clipped by 0 bases and J by 1 base, with 13 bases between them. The CDR3 reads CASSLANRRSQETQYF. The DNA of the CDR3 is TGCGCCAGCAGCTTGGCTAACCGACGTTCCCAAGAGACCCAGTACTTC.

This clone was counted a few times. V is TRBV6-6 and J is TRBJ1-1; D not certain. The CDR3 sequence is 13 residues long. The V and J ends lost 5 bases and 0 bases respectively, with 7 bases between them. From germline, CDR1 is MNHNY and CDR2 SVGAGI (reference sequence). In DNA, the CDR3 is TGTGCCAGCAGTAAGGCATTGAACACTGAAGCTTTCTTT. Its translation is CASSKALNTEAFF.

The V call is TRBV9, the J call TRBJ1-6; 11 bases fit TRBD1. The length of the CDR3 is 20 residues. The V and J ends lost 3 bases and 7 bases, in that order; junction bases with no gene match: 18. The germline V gene has CDR1 SGDLS and CDR2 YYNGEE. DNA for the CDR3: TGTGCCAGCAGCGCTACCGGGACAGGGGGTTCTATCTCGGGGAATTCACCCCTCCACTTT. The encoded protein is CASSATGTGGSISGNSPLHF.

V gene TRBV6-6 combines with J gene TRBJ1-4; D is possibly TRBD1 (5 bases). This CDR3 spans 13 amino acids. Looked up from germline, CDR1 is MNHNY and CDR2 is SVGAGI (reference sequence). Trimming stripped 5 bases from V and 8 bases from J, with 12 bases between. The chain's CDR3 is CASSLGVAEKLFF. For the CDR3, the DNA is TGTGCCAGCAGTCTGGGGGTGGCAGAAAAACTGTTTTTT.

The chain has TRBV27 and TRBJ2-7; TRBD1 or TRBD2 may be the D gene (6 bases each). V lost 6 bases and J 6 bases, leaving 12 bases between the germline ends. The CDR3 has 12 amino acids. CDR1 is MNHEY and CDR2 is SMNVEV in the germline V gene (reference sequence). CDR3 residues: CASSSGGGEQYF. The CDR3, as DNA: TGTGCCAGCAGCTCTGGAGGGGGCGAGCAGTACTTC.

V gene TRBV5-1 combines with J gene TRBJ1-5; D ambiguous. Per the germline V gene, CDR1 is SGHRS and CDR2 is YFSETQ. CDR3 size: 16 residues. V lost 0 bases and J 0 bases, leaving 10 bases between the germline ends. DNA for the CDR3: TGCGCCAGCAGCTTGGACGGTGACCATAGCAATCAGCCCCAGCATTTT. Its translation is CASSLDGDHSNQPQHF.

The chain couples TRBV19 to TRBJ2-1, with D perhaps TRBD1 (6 bases). This CDR3 contains 15 residues. V lost 6 bases and J 1 base, leaving 13 bases between the germline ends. Per germline, CDR1 LNHDA and CDR2 SQIVND (reference sequence). DNA for the CDR3: TGTGCCAGTAGACAGCAAGACAGGTCCTACAATGAGCAGTTCTTC. Translated, it gives CASRQQDRSYNEQFF.

The CDR3 loop is CASSRTSGGPTTGELFF. The CDR3 DNA is TGTGCCAGCAGCAGGACTAGCGGGGGGCCTACCACCGGGGAGCTGTTTTTT. The chain uses TRBV2 and TRBJ2-2, with TRBD2 matching 14 bases. This CDR3 is built from 17 residues. J gave up 4 bases and V 6 bases, and 7 bases lay outside the gene matches. Germline V gene data show CDR1 as SNHLY and CDR2 as FYNNEI. The whole variable domain, remainder taken from reference TRBV2 and TRBJ2-2, is EPEVTQTPSHQVTQMGQEVILRCVPISNHLYFYWYRQILGQKVEFLVSFYNNEISEKSEIFDDQFSVERPDGSNFTLKIRSTKLEDSAMYFCASSRTSGGPTTGELFFGEGSRLTVL.

This clone is a singleton in its sample. The genes are TRBV2 and TRBJ2-7; no clear D. The length of the CDR3 is 11 residues. Trimming removed 4 bases from V and 5 bases from J, with 6 bases in between. From germline, CDR1 is SNHLY and CDR2 FYNNEI. The CDR3, as DNA: TGTGCCAGCAGTGTAAACCACGAGCAGTACTTC. This translates into CASSVNHEQYF.